The sequence of this T cell receptor (beta chain) was determined in a study of blood T cell repertoires in COVID-19. Study as a whole: Researchers got acute and convalescent COVID-19 samples from the United States, Italy and Spain. T cells, B-cell-depleted T cells, or PBMCs provided the cDNA or gDNA that served as material.

Trimming removed 5 bases from V and 7 bases from J; junction bases left unmatched: 5. This CDR3 spans 13 amino acids. CDR1 and CDR2 (germline): SGHNT, YENEEA. Participants' reported clinical history set cohort assignment. Authors' processing steps: Scientists estimated how many nucleated cells there were by amplifying reference gene primers. Data came from immunoSEQ multiplex PCR; TCRdb stores just in-frame clones and leaves some out. The V and J calls and clone size were taken over from that table, and D and trimming were inferred from the DNA. Of over 200,000 clones in the sample, 87% were seen once.

This clonotype was sampled from a man aged 18-30 years with acute COVID-19. The sample taken for sequencing was PBMCs or T cells enriched from blood (not recorded which). This chain links TRBV11-3 with TRBJ2-1; 7 bases fit TRBD2. The CDR3: CASSAWTRNEQFF. CDR3 coding DNA: TGTGCCAGCAGCGCCTGGACTAGAAATGAGCAGTTCTTC.